One sample yielded the 9 T cell receptor beta chains listed below, sequenced in a study of T cell changes during pregnancy in multiple sclerosis. This table comes from immunoSEQ multiplex PCR, and its TCRdb copy is limited to in-frame clones, with some not included. The sample carries about 110,000 clones, about 89% recorded once. The sequenced sample was peripheral blood, obtained after pregnancy. The source of these receptors is a female donor with multiple sclerosis, enrolled in a pregnancy study.

The rearrangement joins TRBV7-8 to TRBJ2-7, with 8 bases identical to TRBD1. Unmatched junction bases numbered 5, after V lost 4 bases and J lost 0 bases. The CDR3 consists of 15 residues. Germline-derived CDR1 and CDR2 are SGHVS and FQNEAQ. The CDR3 loop is CASSSRTGSSYEQYF. DNA for the CDR3: TGTGCCAGCAGCTCAAGGACAGGGTCCTCCTACGAGCAGTACTTC.

This clone was seen only a few times. The chain joins TRBV6-1 to TRBJ1-2, with TRBD1 matching over 7 bases. Losses at the gene ends were 4 bases for V and 8 bases for J; bases not matched to a gene: 4. This CDR3 comprises 12 residues. The germline CDR1 and CDR2 sequences are MNHNS and SASEGT. DNA of the CDR3: TGTGCCAGCAGTGGGACAGGTATAGGCTACACCTTC. Encoded protein: CASSGTGIGYTF.

The chain's CDR3 is CASNDAGTRNGEQYF. The CDR3 coding sequence is TGTGCCAGCAATGATGCCGGGACTAGAAACGGCGAGCAGTACTTC. The rearrangement links TRBV6-6 to TRBJ2-7; 8 nucleotides line up with TRBD2. From germline, CDR1 is MNHNY and CDR2 SVGAGI (reference sequence). The junction had 14 bases not matched to a gene; V was cut back by 7 bases and J by 6 bases. The CDR3 totals 15 residues.

This chain joins TRBV6-5 and TRBJ1-1; D is ambiguous. V shed 7 bases and J shed 1 base, with 13 bases lying between them. CDR3 length: 14 residues. Germline CDR1 and CDR2: MNHEY and SVGAGI. CDR3 in amino acids: CASTISVENTEAFF. CDR3 sequence (DNA): TGTGCCAGCACCATCTCTGTAGAGAACACTGAAGCTTTCTTT.

The chain has TRBV11-2 and TRBJ1-4; D gene ambiguous. V lost 5 bases to trimming and J lost 12 bases, with 13 bases between them. CDR3 length equals 12 residues. The V gene's germline CDR1 is SGHAT and CDR2 FQNNGV. The CDR3, as DNA: TGTGCCAGCAGCCCGGGGAGAGGAGAACTGTTTTTT. Amino acid sequence: CASSPGRGELFF.

The chain has TRBV13 and TRBJ2-1; 12 bases are a match to TRBD2. This CDR3 spans 15 amino acids. After removal of 5 bases from V and 8 bases from J, the junction contained 7 bases not matched to a gene. Germline V gene lookup returns CDR1 PRHDT and CDR2 FYEKMQ (reference sequence). The DNA for the CDR3 is TGTGCCAGCAGCGCACCTAGCGGGGGGGCCCATGAGCAGTTCTTC. Translation: CASSAPSGGAHEQFF.

The gene calls are TRBV27 and TRBJ2-7; 9 bases agree with TRBD2. The CDR3 extends over 14 amino acids. Trimming at V came to 5 bases and at J to 3 bases, leaving 5 bases not matched to a gene. Germline loops: CDR1 MNHEY, CDR2 SMNVEV (reference sequence). The CDR3, as DNA: TGTGCCAGCAGTCGACTAGCGGAGAACTACGAGCAGTACTTC. Protein product: CASSRLAENYEQYF.

This chain links TRBV5-1 with TRBJ2-1, with 12 bases matching TRBD2. This CDR3 region has 16 residues. Germline V CDR1 and CDR2: SGHRS, YFSETQ. Unmatched junction bases numbered 7, after V lost 5 bases and J lost 4 bases. CDR3 in amino acids: CASRPTGLAGYNEQFF. The CDR3 nucleotides are TGCGCCAGCAGACCGACTGGACTAGCGGGGTACAATGAGCAGTTCTTC.

This chain joins TRBV11-2 and TRBJ2-7; D perhaps matches TRBD2 (6 bases). V dropped 1 base and J dropped 6 bases, with 10 bases sitting between them. Looked up from germline, CDR1 is SGHAT and CDR2 is FQNNGV. This CDR3 region has 13 residues. CDR3 nucleotides: TGTGCCAGCAGCTTAGGGGGGGTGGCCGAGCAGTACTTC. This encodes CASSLGGVAEQYF.